This is a list of T cell receptor beta chains from one sample in a study of blood T cell repertoires in COVID-19. Assay: immunoSEQ multiplex PCR; the TCRdb copy retains only in-frame clones and omits some. The sample has roughly 66,000 clones; less than 85% are singletons. Sequencing was done on a sample of peripheral blood. Receptors were obtained from a man in his sixties with acute or convalescent COVID-19. The CDR3 runs from the conserved cysteine through the conserved F or W. The order of the fields is clone size, D gene, V gene, J gene, CDR3 length, CDR3 DNA, CDR3 protein. A D gene is named only where the DNA matches it firmly. Where a row states a size, it is once, few, many or the class of an expanded clone; other rows omit it.

-	TRBD1	TRBV24-1	TRBJ2-5	15	TGTGCCACCAGTTCGGGACAGGGGGTAGGAGAGACCCAGTACTTC	CATSSGQGVGETQYF
-	-	TRBV6-1	TRBJ1-5	14	TGTGCCAGCAGTGAATTCCCCGGCAATCAGCCCCAGCATTTT	CASSEFPGNQPQHF
medium-sized	TRBD1	TRBV4-2	TRBJ2-5	16	TGTGCCAGCAGCCAAGTTGAGGGGGCACAGGTAAAGACCCAGTACTTC	CASSQVEGAQVKTQYF
-	TRBD1	TRBV2	TRBJ1-5	15	TGTGCCAGCACGCCCCAGGGGGGTTGGAATCAGCCCCAGCATTTT	CASTPQGGWNQPQHF
-	TRBD2	TRBV7-2	TRBJ2-2	17	TGTGCCAGCAGCTTCGGCCCAGCGGGGGGCCACACCGGGGAGCTGTTTTTT	CASSFGPAGGHTGELFF
few	TRBD1	TRBV3-1/TRBV3-2	TRBJ1-5	19	TGTGCCAGCAGCCTATACGGGACAGGGAAGGGGGCCTGCAATCAGCCCCAGCATTTT	CASSLYGTGKGACNQPQHF
-	TRBD2	TRBV7-2	TRBJ2-3	15	TGTGCCAGCAGCTTAAGGAGCGGGGCGTCGGATACGCAGTATTTT	CASSLRSGASDTQYF
-	-	TRBV7-9	TRBJ1-6	14	TGTGCCAGCAGCTTCAAGGGGCGTAATTCACCCCTCCACTTT	CASSFKGRNSPLHF
once	-	TRBV19	TRBJ2-5	13	TGTGCCAGTAGTATATCGTACCAAGAGACCCAGTACTTC	CASSISYQETQYF
-	-	TRBV3-1/TRBV3-2	TRBJ1-1	14	TGTGCCAGCAGCCAAGGGACAGCGAAAGCAGAAGCTTTCTTT	CASSQGTAKAEAFF
-	-	TRBV2	TRBJ2-2	15	TGTGCCAGCAGTGAATTCCCCCTAGCCACCGGGGAGCTGTTTTTT	CASSEFPLATGELFF
once	TRBD2	TRBV15	TRBJ2-3	16	TGTGCCACCAGCAGAGGAAGCGGGAGAAGCACAGATACGCAGTATTTT	CATSRGSGRSTDTQYF
-	-	TRBV7-2	TRBJ1-3	15	TGTGCCAGCAGCCCCCGGAACAGGCACGGAAACACCATATATTTT	CASSPRNRHGNTIYF
-	TRBD1	TRBV11-2	TRBJ1-2	13	TGTGCCAGCAGCCGCAGGGGGGCTCAAGGCTACACCTTC	CASSRRGAQGYTF
-	-	TRBV5-6	TRBJ2-5	14	TGTGCCAGCAGCTTGGAGCAGGGGTCAGAGACCCAGTACTTC	CASSLEQGSETQYF
-	-	TRBV9	TRBJ2-2	17	TGTGCCAGCAGCGTATCGGCGGGGAGGCCGAACACCGGGGAGCTGTTTTTT	CASSVSAGRPNTGELFF
-	-	TRBV5-1	TRBJ1-1	14	TGCGCCAGCAGCTTGTCAAGAGTACAGGGTGAAGCTTTCTTT	CASSLSRVQGEAFF
-	TRBD2	TRBV10-2	TRBJ2-2	15	TGCGCCAGCACTCTAGCGGGGGCGTGGACCGGGGAGCTGTTTTTT	CASTLAGAWTGELFF
-	TRBD2	TRBV5-6	TRBJ2-1	15	TGTGCCAGCAGCGTGGGACTAGCGGAGTACAATGAGCAGTTCTTC	CASSVGLAEYNEQFF
once	-	TRBV6-5	TRBJ1-5	15	TGTGCCAGCAGTTACTCGAGCCGCCCCAATCAGCCCCAGCATTTT	CASSYSSRPNQPQHF
once	TRBD2	TRBV3-1/TRBV3-2	TRBJ2-2	19	TGTGCCAGCAGCCATAGAAGCCCGGGACTAGCGGGGACCACCGGGGAGCTGTTTTTT	CASSHRSPGLAGTTGELFF
-	-	TRBV7-2	TRBJ2-7	17	TGTGCCAGCAGCTTCACCCCGCTAGCGCCGGATACCTACGAGCAGTACTTC	CASSFTPLAPDTYEQYF
few	TRBD2	TRBV24-1	TRBJ2-2	15	TGTGCCACCAGTGCTAGCGGGGTGTTGACCGGGGAGCTGTTTTTT	CATSASGVLTGELFF
-	TRBD2	TRBV19	TRBJ2-4	11	TGTGCCAGTAGTGAGGGAGGGGTTCCGTACTTC	CASSEGGVPYF
-	TRBD2	TRBV5-4	TRBJ2-5	15	TGTGCCAGCAGTTACCCTAGCGGGGGGGCGGAGACCCAGTACTTC	CASSYPSGGAETQYF